The count of the clone carrying this TCR beta chain is one. What it binds is not known. The method was immunoSEQ multiplex PCR; TCRdb's version includes in-frame clones alone and lacks a portion of them. The profile shows roughly 120,000 clones, roughly 92% of them singletons. This CDR3 has 13 amino acids. V was cut by 2 bases and J by 2 bases, with 6 bases left in between. Germline CDR1 is SGHTA and CDR2 is FQGNSA. This entry belongs to a study of Tregs in tolerant kidney transplant recipients. Overall study results and limits: Expanding Tregs on activated donor B cells appeared to best identify donor-specific TCRbeta clones. Few patients were studied, so findings need validation in larger groups. This study did not directly address biological reproducibility.

Thawed PBMCs were FACS-sorted into unstimulated CD4+CD25+CD127- regulatory T cells, CD4+CD25- non-regulatory cells, CD4 and CD8 cells. The V call is TRBV7-2, the J call TRBJ1-1; D is undetermined. This clonotype was sampled from a human donor in good health. Sequencing used CD4+ T cells from blood. The chain's CDR3 is CASSLNRNTEAFF. The DNA of the CDR3 is TGTGCCAGCAGCTTAAACCGAAACACTGAAGCTTTCTTT.